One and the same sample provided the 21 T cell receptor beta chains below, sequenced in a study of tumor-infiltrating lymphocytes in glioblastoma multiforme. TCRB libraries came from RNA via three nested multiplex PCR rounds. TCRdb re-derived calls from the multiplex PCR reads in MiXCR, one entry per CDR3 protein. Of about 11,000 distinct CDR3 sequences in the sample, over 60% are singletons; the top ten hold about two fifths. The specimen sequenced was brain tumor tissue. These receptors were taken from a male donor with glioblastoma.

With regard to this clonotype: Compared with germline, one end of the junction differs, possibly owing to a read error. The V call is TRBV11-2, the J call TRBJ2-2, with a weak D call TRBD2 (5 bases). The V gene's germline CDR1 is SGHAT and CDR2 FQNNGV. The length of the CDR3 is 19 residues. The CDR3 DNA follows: TGTGCCGGTAGCTTCAGTCCTTACCGGGATGAATATAGCACCGGGGAGCCGTTTTTT. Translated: CAGSFSPYRDEYSTGEPFF.

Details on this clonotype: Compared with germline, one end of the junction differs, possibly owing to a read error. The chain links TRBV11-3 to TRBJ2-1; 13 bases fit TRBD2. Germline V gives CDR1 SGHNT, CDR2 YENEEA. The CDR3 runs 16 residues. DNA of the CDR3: TGTGCCAGCTTAGAGGGGGGGACTAGCGGGGTCAATGGGCAGTTCTTC. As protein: CASLEGGTSGVNGQFF. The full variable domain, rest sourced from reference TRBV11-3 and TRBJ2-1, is EAGVVQSPRYKIIEKKQPVAFWCNPISGHNTLYWYLQNLGQGPELLIRYENEEAVDDSQLPKDRFSAERLKGVDSTLKIQPAELGDSAVYLCASLEGGTSGVNGQFFGPGTRLTVL.

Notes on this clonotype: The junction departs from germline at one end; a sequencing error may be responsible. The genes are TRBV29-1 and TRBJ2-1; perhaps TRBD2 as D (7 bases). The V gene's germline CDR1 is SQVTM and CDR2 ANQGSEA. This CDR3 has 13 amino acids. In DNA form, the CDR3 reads TGTAGCGCCCGGGGGGTGCAGGGGTTACGGCAGCTCTTC. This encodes CSARGVQGLRQLF.

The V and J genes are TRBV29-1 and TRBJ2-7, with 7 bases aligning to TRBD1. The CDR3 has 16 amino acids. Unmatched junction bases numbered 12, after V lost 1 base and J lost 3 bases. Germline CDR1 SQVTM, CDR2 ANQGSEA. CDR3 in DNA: TGCAGCGTTGAAGCCAGGGCGACAGGGAACCTCTACGAGCAGTACTTC. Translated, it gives CSVEARATGNLYEQYF.

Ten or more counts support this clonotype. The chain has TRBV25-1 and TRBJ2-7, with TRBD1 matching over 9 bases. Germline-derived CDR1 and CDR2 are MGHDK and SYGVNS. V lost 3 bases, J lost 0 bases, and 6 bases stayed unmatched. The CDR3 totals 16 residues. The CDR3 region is CASSDPPGQGSYEQYF. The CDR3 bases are TGTGCCAGCAGTGACCCCCCGGGACAGGGCTCCTACGAGCAGTACTTC.

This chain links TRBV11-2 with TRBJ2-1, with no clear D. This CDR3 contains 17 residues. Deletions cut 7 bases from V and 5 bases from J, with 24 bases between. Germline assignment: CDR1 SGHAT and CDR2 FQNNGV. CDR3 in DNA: TGTGCCAGCAACCGAACGGGCTGGGTTGGATCTGACAATGAGCAGTTCTTC. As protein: CASNRTGWVGSDNEQFF. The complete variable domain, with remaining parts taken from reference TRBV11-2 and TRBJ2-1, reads EAGVAQSPRYKIIEKRQSVAFWCNPISGHATLYWYQQILGQGPKLLIQFQNNGVVDDSQLPKDRFSAERLKGVDSTLKIQPAKLEDSAVYLCASNRTGWVGSDNEQFFGPGTRLTVL.

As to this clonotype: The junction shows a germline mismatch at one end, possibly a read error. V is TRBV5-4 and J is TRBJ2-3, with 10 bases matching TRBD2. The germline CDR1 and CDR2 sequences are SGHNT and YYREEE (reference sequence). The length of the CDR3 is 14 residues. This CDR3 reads CASIVAGGTNTQYF. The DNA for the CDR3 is TGTGCCAGCATTGTAGCGGGAGGCACAAATACGCAGTATTTT.

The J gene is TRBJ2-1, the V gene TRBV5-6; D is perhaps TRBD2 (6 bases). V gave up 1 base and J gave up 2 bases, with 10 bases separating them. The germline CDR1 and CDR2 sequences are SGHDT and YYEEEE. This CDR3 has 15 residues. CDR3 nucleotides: TGTGCCAGCAGCTTGCGGGAGTTACCCTACAATGAGCAGTTCTTC. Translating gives CASSLRELPYNEQFF. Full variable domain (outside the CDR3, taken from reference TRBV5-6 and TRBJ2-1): DAGVTQSPTHLIKTRGQQVTLRCSPKSGHDTVSWYQQALGQGPQFIFQYYEEEERQRGNFPDRFSGHQFPNYSSELNVNALLLGDSALYLCASSLRELPYNEQFFGPGTRLTVL.

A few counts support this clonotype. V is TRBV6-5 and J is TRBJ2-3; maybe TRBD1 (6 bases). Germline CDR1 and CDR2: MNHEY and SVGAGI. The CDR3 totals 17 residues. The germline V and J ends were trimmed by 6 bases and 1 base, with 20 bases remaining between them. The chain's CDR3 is CASRPLSRGLGTDTQYF. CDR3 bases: TGTGCCAGCAGACCGCTAAGCAGGGGCCTCGGCACAGATACGCAGTATTTT.

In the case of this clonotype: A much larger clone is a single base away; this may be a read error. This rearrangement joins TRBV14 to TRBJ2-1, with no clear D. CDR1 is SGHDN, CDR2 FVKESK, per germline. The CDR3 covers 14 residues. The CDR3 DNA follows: TGTACCAGCAGCCAAGATGTGCGTTACAATGGGCAGTTCTTC. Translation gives CTSSQDVRYNGQFF.

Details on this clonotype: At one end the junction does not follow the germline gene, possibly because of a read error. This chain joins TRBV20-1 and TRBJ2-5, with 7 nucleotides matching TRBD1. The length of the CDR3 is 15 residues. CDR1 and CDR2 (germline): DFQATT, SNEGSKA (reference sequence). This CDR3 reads CSARGGSKGAEIQYF. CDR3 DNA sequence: TGCAGTGCTAGAGGAGGTTCCAAGGGGGCAGAGATCCAGTACTTC.

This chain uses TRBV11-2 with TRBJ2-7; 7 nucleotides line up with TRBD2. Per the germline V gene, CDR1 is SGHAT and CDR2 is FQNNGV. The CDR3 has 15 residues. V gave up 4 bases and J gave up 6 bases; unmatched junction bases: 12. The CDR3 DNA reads TGTGCCAGCAGCTCTGTTAGGGTAGCGGGCGCCGAGCAGTACTTC. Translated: CASSSVRVAGAEQYF.

The CDR3 loop reads CASTPRQGDGAGELFF. As DNA, the CDR3 is TGTGCCAGCACCCCCCGACAGGGCGATGGCGCCGGGGAGCTGTTTTTT. This chain connects TRBV11-2 to TRBJ2-2; 7 nucleotides align to TRBD1. With 7 bases clipped from V and 6 bases from J, the junction kept 14 bases outside the gene matches. CDR1 and CDR2 from the germline V gene are SGHAT and FQNNGV. The CDR3 loop spans 16 amino acids.

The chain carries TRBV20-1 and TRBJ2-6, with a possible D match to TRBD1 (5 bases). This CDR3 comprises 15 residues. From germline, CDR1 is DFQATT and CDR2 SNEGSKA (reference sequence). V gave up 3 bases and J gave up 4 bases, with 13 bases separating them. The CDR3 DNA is TGCAGTGCTAGCCATGGGGCGCGCGGGGCCAACGTCCTGACTTTC. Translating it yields CSASHGARGANVLTF.

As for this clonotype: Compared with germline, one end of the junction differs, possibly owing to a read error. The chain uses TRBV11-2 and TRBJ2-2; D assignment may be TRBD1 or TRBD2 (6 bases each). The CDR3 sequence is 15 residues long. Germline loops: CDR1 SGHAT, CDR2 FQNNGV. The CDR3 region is CASNRGGLDTGQLFF. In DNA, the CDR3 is TGTGCCAGCAACAGAGGGGGGCTGGACACCGGGCAGCTGTTTTTC.

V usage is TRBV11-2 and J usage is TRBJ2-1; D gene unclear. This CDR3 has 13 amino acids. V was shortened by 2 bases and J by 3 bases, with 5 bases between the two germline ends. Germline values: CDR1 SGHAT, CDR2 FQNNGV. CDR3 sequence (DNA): TGTGCCAGCAGCTTATCTATCTACAATGAGCAGTTCTTC. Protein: CASSLSIYNEQFF. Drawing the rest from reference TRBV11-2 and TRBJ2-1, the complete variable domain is EAGVAQSPRYKIIEKRQSVAFWCNPISGHATLYWYQQILGQGPKLLIQFQNNGVVDDSQLPKDRFSAERLKGVDSTLKIQPAKLEDSAVYLCASSLSIYNEQFFGPGTRLTVL.

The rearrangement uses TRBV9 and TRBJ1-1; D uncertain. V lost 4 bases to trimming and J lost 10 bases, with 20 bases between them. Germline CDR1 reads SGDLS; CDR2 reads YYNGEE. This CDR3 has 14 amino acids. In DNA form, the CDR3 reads TGTGCCAGCAGCCCCACGCCGGAGACTCCCGGAGCTTTCTTT. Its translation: CASSPTPETPGAFF.

The CDR3 region is CASSDRPGRETQYF. As DNA, the CDR3 is TGTGCCAGCAGTGATCGTCCCGGTCGAGAGACCCAGTACTTC. The chain uses TRBV25-1 and TRBJ2-5; no firm D call. The V end lost 3 bases, the J end lost 4 bases, and 12 bases lay between the germline ends. The CDR3 has 14 residues. Germline V gives CDR1 MGHDK, CDR2 SYGVNS.

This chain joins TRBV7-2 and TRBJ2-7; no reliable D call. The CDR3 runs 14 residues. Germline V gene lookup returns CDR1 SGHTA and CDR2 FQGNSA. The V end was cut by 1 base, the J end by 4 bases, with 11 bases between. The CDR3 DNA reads TGTGCCAGCAGCTTAGGGACGACATGTTACGAGCAGTACTTC. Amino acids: CASSLGTTCYEQYF.

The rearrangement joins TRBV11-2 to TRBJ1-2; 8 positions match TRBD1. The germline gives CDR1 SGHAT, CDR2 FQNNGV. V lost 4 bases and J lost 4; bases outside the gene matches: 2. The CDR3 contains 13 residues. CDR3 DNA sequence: TGTGCCAGCAGCTCCGGACAGGGCTATGGCTACACCTTC. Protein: CASSSGQGYGYTF.

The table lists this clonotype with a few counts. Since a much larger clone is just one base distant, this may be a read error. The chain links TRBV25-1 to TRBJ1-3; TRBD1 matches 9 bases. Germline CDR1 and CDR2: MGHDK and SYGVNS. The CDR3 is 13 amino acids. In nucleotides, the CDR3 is TGTGCCTGCAGTGGGACAGGGGGAAACACCATATATTTT. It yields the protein CACSGTGGNTIYF.